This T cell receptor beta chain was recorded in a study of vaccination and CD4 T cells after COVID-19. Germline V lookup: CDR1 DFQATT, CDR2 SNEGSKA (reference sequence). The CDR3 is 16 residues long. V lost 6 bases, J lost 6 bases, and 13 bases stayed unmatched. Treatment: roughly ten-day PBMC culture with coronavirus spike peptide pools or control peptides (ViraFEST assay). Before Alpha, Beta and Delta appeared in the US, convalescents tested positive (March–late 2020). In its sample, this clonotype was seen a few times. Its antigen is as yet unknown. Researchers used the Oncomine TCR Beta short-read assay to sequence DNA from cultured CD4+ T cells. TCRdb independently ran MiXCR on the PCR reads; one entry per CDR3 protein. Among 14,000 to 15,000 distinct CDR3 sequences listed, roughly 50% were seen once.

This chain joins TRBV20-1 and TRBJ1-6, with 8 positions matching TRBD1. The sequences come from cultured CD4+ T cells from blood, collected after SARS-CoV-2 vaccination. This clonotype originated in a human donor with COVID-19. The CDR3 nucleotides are TGCAGTGCGCCCCAGGGGGCTTTGGGAGTTAATTCACCCCTCCACTTT. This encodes CSAPQGALGVNSPLHF.